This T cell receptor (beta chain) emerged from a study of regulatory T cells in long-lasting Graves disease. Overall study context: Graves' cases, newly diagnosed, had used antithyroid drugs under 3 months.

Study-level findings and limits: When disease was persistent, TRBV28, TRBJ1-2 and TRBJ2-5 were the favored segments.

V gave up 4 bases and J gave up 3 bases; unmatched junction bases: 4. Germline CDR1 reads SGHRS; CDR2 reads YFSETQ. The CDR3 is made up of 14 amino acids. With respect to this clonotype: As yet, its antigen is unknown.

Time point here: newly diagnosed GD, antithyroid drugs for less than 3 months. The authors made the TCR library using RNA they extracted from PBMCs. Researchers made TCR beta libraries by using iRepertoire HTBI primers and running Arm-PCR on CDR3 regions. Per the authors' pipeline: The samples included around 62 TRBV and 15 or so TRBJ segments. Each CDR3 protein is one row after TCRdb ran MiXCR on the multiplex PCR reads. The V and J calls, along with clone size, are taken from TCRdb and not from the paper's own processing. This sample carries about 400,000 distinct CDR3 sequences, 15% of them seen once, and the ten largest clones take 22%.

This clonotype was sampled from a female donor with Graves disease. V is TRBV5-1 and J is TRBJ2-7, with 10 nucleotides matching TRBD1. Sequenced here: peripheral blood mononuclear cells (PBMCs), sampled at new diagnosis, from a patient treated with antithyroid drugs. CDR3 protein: CASSGQGGLYEQYF. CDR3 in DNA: TGCGCCAGCAGCGGACAGGGGGGACTCTACGAGCAGTACTTC.